A selection of T cell receptor beta chains follows, all from one sample in a study of radiotherapy plus CTLA-4 blockade in lung cancer. TCRdb's table, derived via immunoSEQ multiplex PCR, lists solely in-frame clones and lacks some. This sample has 40,000 to 50,000 clones, with around four fifths found just once. Material: peripheral blood, obtained from a patient treated with radiotherapy plus ipilimumab. These receptors all stem from a human donor with non-small cell lung cancer who had stable disease on radiotherapy plus ipilimumab. Both conserved end residues are part of each CDR3. The D gene is left open where the match is weak. Size values are once, few and many counts, or a class for expanded clones, and some rows have none.

cdr3_aa cdr3_nt v_call d_call clone_size j_call
CASSQPGQGISGNTIYF TGTGCCAGCAGCCAACCGGGACAGGGGATCTCTGGAAACACCATATATTTT TRBV5-6 TRBD1 once TRBJ1-3
CASTQTSGSAYEQFF TGTGCCAGTACCCAGACTAGCGGGAGTGCCTATGAGCAGTTCTTC TRBV19 TRBD2 . TRBJ2-1
CASSQEVRVNYGYTF TGCGCCAGCAGCCAAGAGGTACGGGTTAACTATGGCTACACCTTC TRBV4-1 . . TRBJ1-2
CARDSGTEAFF TGTGCCCGGGATTCGGGCACTGAAGCTTTCTTT TRBV30 . few TRBJ1-1
CASSPRGGSGGELFF TGTGCCAGCAGCCCACGGGGGGGGAGCGGCGGGGAGCTGTTTTTT TRBV7-2 TRBD2 . TRBJ2-2
CASSMNRGGTEAFF TGTGCCAGTAGTATGAACCGTGGAGGCACTGAAGCTTTCTTT TRBV19 . . TRBJ1-1
CASSEGTGAINEQFF TGTGCCAGCAGTGAAGGGACAGGGGCAATAAATGAGCAGTTCTTC TRBV6-1 TRBD1 . TRBJ2-1
CASSAGASGELFF TGTGCCAGCTCAGCGGGAGCCTCCGGGGAGCTGTTTTTT TRBV18 TRBD2 . TRBJ2-2
CASSLTGGSPGELFF TGTGCCAGCAGTTTAACAGGGGGCTCCCCCGGGGAGCTGTTTTTT TRBV27 TRBD1 . TRBJ2-2
CASSIIQGTNTEAFF TGTGCCAGCAGCATCATACAGGGGACCAACACTGAAGCTTTCTTT TRBV7-2 TRBD1 once TRBJ1-1
CASSLSGRGTTDTQYF TGTGCCAGCAGTTTAAGCGGGAGGGGTACGACAGATACGCAGTATTTT TRBV27 TRBD2 . TRBJ2-3
CASSQRLGQYEQYF TGTGCCAGCAGCCAGAGACTAGGCCAGTACGAGCAGTACTTC TRBV13 . . TRBJ2-7
CASSVSGVRDSGNTIYF TGTGCCAGCAGCGTGAGCGGGGTTCGGGACTCTGGAAACACCATATATTTT TRBV9 . . TRBJ1-3
CASSFGTGRYGYTF TGTGCCAGCAGTTTTGGGACAGGACGCTATGGCTACACCTTC TRBV2 TRBD1 . TRBJ1-2
CASSANLAGGYNEQFF TGTGCCAGCAGCGCCAATCTAGCGGGAGGGTACAATGAGCAGTTCTTC TRBV9 TRBD2 . TRBJ2-1
CASSLNQGYEQYF TGTGCCAGCAGCCTAAACCAGGGTTACGAGCAGTACTTC TRBV5-4 . . TRBJ2-7
CATSRGGTIDNEQFF TGTGCCACCAGCAGAGGTGGGACTATTGATAATGAGCAGTTCTTC TRBV15 TRBD2 once TRBJ2-1
CASSPSYSGNTIYF TGCGCCAGCAGCCCCAGTTACTCTGGAAACACCATATATTTT TRBV10-2 . few TRBJ1-3
CASSLSLGGWNSYEQYF TGTGCCAGCAGCTTGTCGTTAGGGGGTTGGAACTCCTACGAGCAGTACTTC TRBV5-5 . . TRBJ2-7
CASSMGAADEQYF TGTGCCAGTAGTATGGGGGCTGCGGACGAGCAGTACTTC TRBV19 . . TRBJ2-7
CASSAAGETQYF TGTGCCAGCAGTGCGGCGGGGGAGACCCAGTACTTC TRBV6-1 . . TRBJ2-5
CASSLRSSGANVLTF TGCGCCAGCAGCTTGCGGAGCTCTGGGGCCAACGTCCTGACTTTC TRBV5-1 . . TRBJ2-6
CASSQSDQGDNSPLHF TGCGCCAGCAGCCAGTCCGACCAGGGGGATAATTCACCCCTCCACTTT TRBV4-3 TRBD1 . TRBJ1-6